The 15 T cell receptor beta chains listed next were all sequenced from one sample in a study of patients and donors after allogeneic stem cell transplantation. TCRdb reprocessed the RT-PCR reads via MiXCR and lists one record per CDR3 protein. Here the sample spans 150,000 to 200,000 distinct CDR3 sequences, over 25% being singletons. Sequenced sample: blood, either unsorted or a sorted T cell fraction (not recorded which). The receptors here all came from a human donor who was either an allogeneic HSCT recipient or a stem cell or donor lymphocyte infusion donor (not recorded which). It is not recorded whose cells these are; they may come from a transplant donor.

Ten or more counts support this clonotype. This chain connects TRBV3-1 to TRBJ2-7, with a possible D match to TRBD2 (6 bases). Per germline, CDR1 LGHDT and CDR2 YNNKEL (reference sequence). Trimming cost V 8 bases and J 1 base, with 12 bases left between them. The CDR3 runs to 13 residues. CDR3 amino acids: CASATTRSYEQYF. CDR3 in DNA: TGTGCCAGCGCGACGACTAGATCCTACGAGCAGTACTTC.

The genes are TRBV7-8 and TRBJ2-5; D may be TRBD2 (6 bases). CDR3 length: 15 amino acids. From germline, CDR1 is SGHVS and CDR2 FQNEAQ. Trimming removed 7 bases from V and 7 bases from J, with 22 bases in between. Here the CDR3 reads CASTGRGRYLGTQYF. The DNA for the CDR3 is TGTGCCAGCACAGGGAGAGGGAGGTATTTGGGGACCCAGTACTTC.

The chain links TRBV6-2 or TRBV6-3 to TRBJ2-3; D may be TRBD1 or TRBD2 (5 bases each). Germline V gene lookup returns CDR1 MNHEY and CDR2 SVGEGT. V dropped 8 bases and J dropped 2 bases, with 14 bases sitting between them. CDR3 length equals 14 residues. CDR3: CASGGRQITDTQYF. The CDR3 region has the DNA TGTGCCAGCGGGGGACGGCAGATCACAGATACGCAGTATTTT.

The V and J genes are TRBV6-5 and TRBJ2-5; perhaps TRBD1 as D (6 bases). V shed 2 bases and J shed 5 bases, with 15 bases lying between them. Germline CDR1 and CDR2: MNHEY and SVGAGI. This CDR3 is 15 amino acids long. CDR3 bases: TGTGCCAGCAGTTACGCCTCAGGGGTTAGGGAGACCCAGTACTTC. Its protein product is CASSYASGVRETQYF.

This clonotype was counted between two and nine times. The chain links TRBV5-4 to TRBJ2-1; weak D call: TRBD2 (7 bases). The V and J ends lost 4 bases and 7 bases respectively, with 15 bases between them. Looked up from germline, CDR1 is SGHNT and CDR2 is YYREEE (reference sequence). This CDR3 comprises 14 residues. The CDR3 bases are TGTGCCAGCAGCAATCGGAGGGGGGGTAATGAGCAGTTCTTC. It encodes CASSNRRGGNEQFF.

The chain joins TRBV28 to TRBJ2-4; 9 nucleotides line up with TRBD1. With V trimmed by 4 bases and J by 6 bases, 10 bases remained unmatched. Germline lookup yields CDR1 MDHEN and CDR2 SYDVKM. There are 16 residues in the CDR3. CDR3 in amino acids: CASSSDRGAIINIQYF. CDR3 DNA sequence: TGTGCCAGCAGTTCGGACAGGGGCGCGATTATAAACATTCAGTACTTC.

The chain couples TRBV5-4 to TRBJ2-1; D gene uncertain. Trimming pared 1 base from V and 1 base from J, leaving 9 bases between. Germline CDR1 SGHNT, CDR2 YYREEE (reference sequence). The CDR3 length is 15 residues. CDR3 loop: CASSLRQLSYNEQFF. In nucleotides, the CDR3 is TGTGCCAGCAGCTTGAGGCAGTTGTCCTACAATGAGCAGTTCTTC.

This clonotype has a count of ten or more. The chain couples TRBV12-3 or TRBV12-4 to TRBJ1-1, with D uncertain. This CDR3 is built from 13 residues. Trimming pared 5 bases from V and 3 bases from J, leaving 10 bases between. The CDR3 DNA reads as TGTGCCAGCAGTCCGGTTTTGGACACTGAAGCTTTCTTT. Amino acids: CASSPVLDTEAFF.

Comments on this clonotype: This could be a read error, since a much larger clone is one nucleotide away. The chain combines TRBV20-1 with TRBJ1-1; 7 nucleotides align to TRBD1. The CDR3 extends over 17 amino acids. Germline CDR1 DFQATT, CDR2 SNEGSKA (reference sequence). The CDR3 region is CSARDRKDRLLNTEAIF. The CDR3 nucleotides read TGCAGTGCTAGAGATCGGAAGGACAGGCTCTTGAACACTGAAGCTATCTTT.

The chain couples TRBV18 to TRBJ1-1; no reliable D call. In germline, CDR1 is KGHSH, CDR2 LQKENI. Deletions cut 5 bases from V and 1 base from J, with 8 bases between. This CDR3 region has 13 residues. CDR3 in amino acids: CASSREENTEAFF. The CDR3 DNA reads TGTGCCAGCTCAAGAGAAGAGAACACTGAAGCTTTCTTT.

This rearrangement joins TRBV20-1 to TRBJ2-1; D could derive from TRBD1 or TRBD2 (5 bases each). With 6 bases removed from V and 3 bases from J, the gap between germline ends came to 15 bases. Looked up from germline, CDR1 is DFQATT and CDR2 is SNEGSKA (reference sequence). The CDR3 length is 14 residues. CDR3 in amino acids: CSAPGPILYNEQFF. Written as DNA, the CDR3 is TGCAGTGCCCCGGGACCCATCCTCTACAATGAGCAGTTCTTC.

In its sample, this clonotype was seen a few times. The genes are TRBV5-6 and TRBJ1-1, with 7 bases that match TRBD1. Germline V lookup: CDR1 SGHDT, CDR2 YYEEEE. This CDR3 spans 17 amino acids. The V and J ends lost 4 bases and 0 bases, in that order; junction bases with no gene match: 12. The CDR3 DNA sequence: TGTGCCAGCAGCCCCGACGGGACAGACGGGTTGAACACTGAAGCTTTCTTT. It translates to CASSPDGTDGLNTEAFF.

The chain employs TRBV7-2 and TRBJ1-2, with D hard to call. V shed 4 bases and J shed 4 bases, with 4 bases lying between them. The germline V gene encodes CDR1 SGHTA and CDR2 FQGNSA. The CDR3 is 11 amino acids. The CDR3 here is CASSSAYGYTF. The DNA for the CDR3 is TGTGCCAGCAGCTCCGCCTATGGCTACACCTTC.

J is TRBJ2-1 and V is TRBV12-3 or TRBV12-4; D gene uncertain. The CDR3 runs 13 residues. Trimming took 3 bases from V and 6 from J, leaving 9 bases between them. The CDR3 loop reads CASSLDRANEQFF. As DNA, the CDR3 is TGTGCCAGCAGTTTGGACCGGGCCAATGAGCAGTTCTTC.

This clonotype turned up a few times. The chain uses TRBV7-9 and TRBJ1-2; no reliable D call. This CDR3 has 12 residues. Germline assignment: CDR1 SEHNR and CDR2 FQNEAQ (reference sequence). Between the trimmed V and J ends, which lost 5 bases and 4 bases, there was a span of 8 bases. This CDR3 reads CASSHDTYGYTF. Here the CDR3 DNA reads TGTGCCAGCAGCCACGACACCTATGGCTACACCTTC. Full variable domain (outside the CDR3, taken from reference TRBV7-9 and TRBJ1-2): DTGVSQNPRHKITKRGQNVTFRCDPISEHNRLYWYRQTLGQGPEFLTYFQNEAQLEKSRLLSDRFSAERPKGSFSTLEIQRTEQGDSAMYLCASSHDTYGYTFGSGTRLTVV.